The 28 T cell receptor beta chains below come from one sample, sequenced in a study of radiation and T cells in renal cell carcinoma. Described treatment: treatment-naive control, cytoreductive nephrectomy. The table came from immunoSEQ multiplex PCR; TCRdb's copy has only in-frame clones and leaves some out. The sample lists roughly 20,000 clones, roughly 60% occurring once. Sequences were derived from tumor tissue, sampled from a patient whose treatment was nephrectomy without radiotherapy. These receptors all stem from a man in his fifties or sixties with renal cell carcinoma.

In its sample, this clone was seen once. The CDR3 DNA sequence: TGTGCCAGCAGCTTGTGGCCAGATGAAGCTTTCTTT. Protein sequence: CASSLWPDEAFF. The rearrangement links TRBV5-8 to TRBJ1-1; no clear D gene. The V end lost 1 base, the J end lost 7 bases, and 8 bases lay between the germline ends. Germline CDR1 SGHTS, CDR2 YDEGEE. The CDR3 totals 12 residues.

The genes are TRBV2 and TRBJ2-2; either TRBD1 or TRBD2 may supply D (5 bases each). V gave up 8 bases and J gave up 2 bases, with 12 bases separating them. The germline gives CDR1 SNHLY, CDR2 FYNNEI. The CDR3 extends over 14 amino acids. Written as DNA, the CDR3 is TGTGCCAGCGTCAGGGAGACTAACACCGGGGAGCTGTTTTTT. It codes for CASVRETNTGELFF.

The chain carries TRBV6-5 and TRBJ2-7; 11 bases agree with TRBD2. CDR1 and CDR2 from the germline V gene are MNHEY and SVGAGI. This CDR3 spans 15 amino acids. The V segment lost 5 bases and the J segment 4 bases; nucleotides outside the gene matches: 7. The CDR3 loop reads CASSLTSGGTYEQYF. In DNA form, the CDR3 reads TGTGCCAGCAGTCTTACTAGCGGGGGCACATACGAGCAGTACTTC.

The CDR3 sequence: CASRNPGDQPQHF. Written as DNA, the CDR3 is TGTGCCAGCCGCAACCCGGGTGATCAGCCCCAGCATTTT. The chain couples TRBV6-6 to TRBJ1-5; D unresolved. The CDR3 consists of 13 residues. The germline gives CDR1 MNHNY, CDR2 SVGAGI (reference sequence). Trimming removed 8 bases at V and 5 bases at J, with 13 bases between.

The chain couples TRBV11-2 to TRBJ2-1; TRBD1 might be the D (6 bases). This CDR3 has 15 amino acids. V was cut by 3 bases and J by 8 bases, with 17 bases left in between. The germline V gene has CDR1 SGHAT and CDR2 FQNNGV. In DNA, the CDR3 is TGTGCCAGCAGCTTGGTACAGGGTAGTGGGGATGAGCAGTTCTTC. Translating gives CASSLVQGSGDEQFF.

This rearrangement joins TRBV13 to TRBJ1-1, with D possibly TRBD1 on 5 matching bases. The V and J ends lost 4 bases and 8 bases respectively, with 11 bases between them. The germline gives CDR1 PRHDT, CDR2 FYEKMQ (reference sequence). This CDR3 contains 12 residues. CDR3 protein: CASSSRVGEAFF. The CDR3 DNA is TGTGCCAGCAGCTCCAGGGTGGGAGAAGCTTTCTTT. The full variable domain, completed using reference TRBV13 and TRBJ1-1, is AAGVIQSPRHLIKEKRETATLKCYPIPRHDTVYWYQQGPGQDPQFLISFYEKMQSDKGSIPDRFSAQQFSDYHSELNMSSLELGDSALYFCASSSRVGEAFFGQGTRLTVV.

J is TRBJ1-2 and V is TRBV5-6, with 7 bases identical to TRBD1. Per the germline V gene, CDR1 is SGHDT and CDR2 is YYEEEE. The CDR3 is 14 amino acids. Trimming removed 1 base from V and 4 bases from J; junction bases left unmatched: 4. CDR3 protein: CASSLNRGTYGYTF. DNA for the CDR3: TGTGCCAGCAGCTTGAACAGGGGTACCTATGGCTACACCTTC.

This clone was seen only a few times. This chain links TRBV2 with TRBJ2-2; D unresolved. From germline, CDR1 is SNHLY and CDR2 FYNNEI. The CDR3 length is 12 residues. V lost 6 bases, J lost 7 bases, and 9 bases lay in between. The DNA for the CDR3 is TGTGCCAGCAGGTACACCCGCGGGGAGCTGTTTTTT. Protein: CASRYTRGELFF.

A few counts support this clone. The chain employs TRBV19 and TRBJ2-5; D gene unclear. V was clipped by 6 bases and J by 1 base, with 9 bases between them. This CDR3 is 13 amino acids long. Germline CDR1 LNHDA, CDR2 SQIVND (reference sequence). CDR3 coding DNA: TGTGCCAGTAGGCAGATACCCCAAGAGACCCAGTACTTC. Amino acid sequence: CASRQIPQETQYF.

This clone was recorded many times. The chain couples TRBV4-1 to TRBJ1-4; D ambiguous. Trimming stripped 2 bases from V and 0 bases from J, with 10 bases between. Germline values: CDR1 MGHRA, CDR2 YSYEKL. The CDR3 contains 16 residues. CDR3 residues: CASSQFFGATNEKLFF. CDR3 DNA sequence: TGCGCCAGCAGCCAATTCTTCGGTGCAACTAATGAAAAACTGTTTTTT.

This sequence joins TRBV10-3 and TRBJ1-5, with TRBD1 as a possible D gene (5 bases). Trimming removed 6 bases at V and 9 bases at J, with 18 bases between. Germline V CDR1 and CDR2: ENHRY, SYGVKD. The CDR3 is made up of 14 amino acids. This CDR3 reads CAISDPGTTGPQHF. CDR3 sequence (DNA): TGTGCCATCAGCGATCCCGGGACCACGGGGCCCCAGCATTTT.

The chain uses TRBV6-6 and TRBJ1-2, with 10 bases identical to TRBD1. V lost 6 bases, J lost 0 bases, and 7 bases stayed unmatched. Germline lookup yields CDR1 MNHNY and CDR2 SVGAGI (reference sequence). The CDR3 length is 16 residues. The DNA of the CDR3 is TGTGCCAGCAGCACCGACAGGGGGCAACCTAACTATGGCTACACCTTC. Encoded protein: CASSTDRGQPNYGYTF.

The V and J genes are TRBV7-2 and TRBJ2-7, with a possible D match to TRBD2 (5 bases). The CDR3 loop spans 16 amino acids. Germline V gene data show CDR1 as SGHTA and CDR2 as FQGNSA. The V gene lost 4 bases and the J gene lost 0 bases, with 16 bases spanning the gap. The CDR3 loop reads CASSSPRETFSYEQYF. Here the CDR3 DNA reads TGTGCCAGCAGCTCGCCAAGGGAGACATTCTCCTACGAGCAGTACTTC.

A few counts support this clone. This chain joins TRBV30 and TRBJ1-1, with D perhaps matching TRBD1 (5 bases). The CDR3 has 12 amino acids. The V end lost 3 bases, the J end lost 4 bases, and 9 bases lay between the germline ends. Germline CDR1 and CDR2: GTSNPN and SVGIG (reference sequence). CDR3 amino acids: CAWRDTPTEAFF. The CDR3 nucleotides are TGTGCCTGGAGGGACACCCCCACTGAAGCTTTCTTT.

This chain links TRBV7-6 with TRBJ1-5; 8 nucleotides align to TRBD1. The germline CDR1 and CDR2 sequences are SGHVS and FNYEAQ. The V and J ends lost 5 bases and 4 bases, in that order; junction bases with no gene match: 16. The CDR3 is made up of 18 amino acids. CDR3 coding DNA: TGTGCCAGCAGCCCTACTACTGGACAGGGAACTGTTAATCAGCCCCAGCATTTT. Translation gives CASSPTTGQGTVNQPQHF.

V is TRBV6-5 and J is TRBJ1-1; 10 bases are a match to TRBD1. V gave up 8 bases and J gave up 7 bases; unmatched junction bases: 13. CDR3 length: 15 residues. CDR1 MNHEY and CDR2 SVGAGI come from the germline V gene. The CDR3 region has the DNA TGTGCCAGCCGTCCGGCGGGACAGGGGTCGGGTGAAGCTTTCTTT. Protein product: CASRPAGQGSGEAFF.

There are a few counts of this clone. The V and J genes are TRBV5-6 and TRBJ1-2; no clear D. The CDR3 extends over 14 amino acids. Germline lookup yields CDR1 SGHDT and CDR2 YYEEEE. V dropped 3 bases and J dropped 6 bases, with 15 bases sitting between them. The CDR3 sequence is CASSSSLGSDGYTF. Written as DNA, the CDR3 is TGTGCCAGCAGCTCCTCCTTGGGCAGCGATGGCTACACCTTC.

This rearrangement joins TRBV15 to TRBJ2-7; no clear D. CDR1 is LNHNV, CDR2 YYDKDF, per germline (reference sequence). This CDR3 contains 12 residues. V was shortened by 1 base and J by 3 bases, with 4 bases between the two germline ends. The CDR3 bases are TGTGCCACCAGCAGAGGTGGCTACGAGCAGTACTTC. Its translation is CATSRGGYEQYF. The full variable domain, in which reference TRBV15 and TRBJ2-7 provide the parts outside the CDR3, is DAMVIQNPRYQVTQFGKPVTLSCSQTLNHNVMYWYQQKSSQAPKLLFHYYDKDFNNEADTPDNFQSRRPNTSFCFLDIRSPGLGDTAMYLCATSRGGYEQYFGPGTRLTVT.

At least ten counts were recorded for this clone. V and J are TRBV11-3 and TRBJ2-7; 7 nucleotides agree with TRBD1. This CDR3 has 14 amino acids. V was pared by 5 bases and J by 2 bases, with 6 bases of the junction left unmatched. Germline lookup yields CDR1 SGHNT and CDR2 YENEEA. CDR3 amino acids: CASSPGTDPYEQYF. The CDR3 coding sequence is TGTGCCAGCAGCCCCGGGACAGACCCCTACGAGCAGTACTTC. The entire variable domain, with the rest obtained from reference TRBV11-3 and TRBJ2-7, is as follows: EAGVVQSPRYKIIEKKQPVAFWCNPISGHNTLYWYLQNLGQGPELLIRYENEEAVDDSQLPKDRFSAERLKGVDSTLKIQPAELGDSAVYLCASSPGTDPYEQYFGPGTRLTVT.

The V call is TRBV2, the J call TRBJ1-1; perhaps TRBD1 as D (5 bases). CDR3 length: 13 amino acids. The germline V and J ends were trimmed by 7 bases and 5 bases, with 14 bases remaining between them. Per germline, CDR1 SNHLY and CDR2 FYNNEI. The CDR3 nucleotides read TGTGCCAGCATCTCGGCCGGGGGGACTGAAGCTTTCTTT. It yields the protein CASISAGGTEAFF.

This clone was recorded a few times. This chain connects TRBV12-2 to TRBJ1-5. TRBV12-2 is an annotated pseudogene. The CDR3 covers 18 residues. The CDR3 region is CASRLAEWEGTSDQPQHF. The DNA of the CDR3 is TGTGCAAGTCGCTTAGCGGAGTGGGAGGGTACATCAGATCAGCCCCAGCATTTT.

The chain is built from TRBV11-2 and TRBJ2-1; 9 nucleotides agree with TRBD2. The CDR3 extends over 16 amino acids. Trimming cost V 5 bases and J 2 bases; bases outside gene matches: 7. Germline V CDR1 and CDR2: SGHAT, FQNNGV. The CDR3 DNA reads as TGTGCCAGCAGCCGACCGCGGGAGGGCCCCTACAATGAGCAGTTCTTC. Translating it yields CASSRPREGPYNEQFF.

This clone has just one count. V is TRBV7-9 and J is TRBJ2-3; a weak D match, TRBD1 (5 bases). V shed 2 bases and J shed 1 base, with 7 bases lying between them. Germline V gene data show CDR1 as SEHNR and CDR2 as FQNEAQ (reference sequence). The CDR3 totals 14 residues. The chain's CDR3 is CASSLRQRTDTQYF. The CDR3 nucleotides are TGTGCCAGCAGCTTACGACAGCGCACAGATACGCAGTATTTT.

V is TRBV2 and J is TRBJ2-7; D not resolved. The germline V gene has CDR1 SNHLY and CDR2 FYNNEI. This CDR3 is built from 11 residues. Trimming removed 7 bases at V and 0 bases at J, with 4 bases between. CDR3 in DNA: TGTGCCAGCAAGAGCTCCTACGAGCAGTACTTC. It translates to CASKSSYEQYF.

There are a few counts of this clone. The rearrangement links TRBV5-1 to TRBJ2-7; weak D call: TRBD1 (6 bases). In germline, CDR1 is SGHRS, CDR2 YFSETQ. V was pared by 5 bases and J by 5 bases, with 17 bases between. The CDR3 runs 14 residues. The CDR3: CASRFDRSDDEQYF. The CDR3 DNA sequence: TGCGCCAGCAGATTCGACAGGTCGGACGACGAGCAGTACTTC. Variable domain in full (rest from reference TRBV5-1 and TRBJ2-7): KAGVTQTPRYLIKTRGQQVTLSCSPISGHRSVSWYQQTPGQGLQFLFEYFSETQRNKGNFPGRFSGRQFSNSRSEMNVSTLELGDSALYLCASRFDRSDDEQYFGPGTRLTVT.

The chain has TRBV10-3 and TRBJ1-1; D is perhaps TRBD1 (6 bases). V was cut by 5 bases and J by 1 base, with 11 bases left in between. Per germline, CDR1 ENHRY and CDR2 SYGVKD. There are 14 residues in the CDR3. The CDR3 here is CAISIRTANTEAFF. The DNA of the CDR3 is TGTGCCATCAGTATCCGGACAGCGAACACTGAAGCTTTCTTT.

V is TRBV4-2 and J is TRBJ2-5; 8 bases fit TRBD2. CDR3 size: 17 residues. J gave up 5 bases and V 0 bases, and 11 bases lay outside the gene matches. The germline V gene encodes CDR1 LGHNA and CDR2 YNFKEQ. The CDR3 protein is CASSQESAGGSVETQYF. Here the CDR3 DNA reads TGTGCCAGCAGCCAAGAGTCGGCGGGGGGATCCGTGGAGACCCAGTACTTC.

This clone was seen a handful of times. This chain uses TRBV27 with TRBJ1-1; 9 nucleotides agree with TRBD1. CDR1 and CDR2 from the germline V gene are MNHEY and SMNVEV (reference sequence). V was clipped by 2 bases and J by 0 bases; unmatched bases: 1. There are 15 residues in the CDR3. CDR3 protein: CASSLRTGVNTEAFF. In DNA, the CDR3 is TGTGCCAGCAGTTTAAGGACAGGGGTGAACACTGAAGCTTTCTTT.